This TCR beta chain was found in a study of TIL therapy for anti-PD-1-resistant metastatic lung cancer (dated by TCRdb to the early 2020s). Context from the whole study: Tumors were harvested before any PD-1/PD-L1 blockade; patients then received nivolumab, and those progressing received lymphodepletion, expanded TIL infusion and IL-2. A median age of approximately 50 years (range about 35-85) and a median tumor PD-L1 proportion score of approximately 6% were recorded among enrolled patients. Most of the cohort had lung adenocarcinoma, including four EGFR-mutant tumors and two ALK-rearranged tumors, and half of the patients were either current or former smokers. A median non-synonymous tumor mutation burden of over 1.2 mutations per megabase was determined across the cohort by whole-exome sequencing. Clonotypes were tracked across tumor, expanded TIL product and serial blood samples by T cell receptor beta sequencing of tumor and peripheral blood.

Sample time point, as interpreted from the label and publication: pre-treatment sample, taken before nivolumab and TIL therapy. Between late 2017 and January 2020, a dual-center phase I trial enrolled adults who had stage 4 NSCLC. The samples were drawn from an open-label, single-arm phase I trial testing tumor-infiltrating lymphocyte therapy combined with nivolumab in advanced non-small cell lung cancer. Blood mononuclear cells from EDTA tubes were separated on a Ficoll gradient and snap-frozen as pellets, and DNA was extracted from the cells using a Qiagen mini-prep kit. TCR beta CDR3 regions were amplified from genomic DNA with the immunoSEQ v3 hsTCRB kit using bias-controlled multiplex PCR. TCR libraries were sequenced on an Illumina NextSeq 500 to 2 million to 2.5 million read pairs for survey level or 5-6 million for deep level. The original pipeline was this. The immunoSEQ Analyzer software assigned V, D and J genes, filtered out non-productive sequences, and reported clonality. To compare repertoires between infused TIL and blood, productive Simpson clonality was used along with the Morisita overlap index of productive TRB rearrangements. Absolute clonotype counts in blood were estimated as lymphocyte count times CD3+ fraction times the clone's productive frequency. Sourced from immuneACCESS, this table was stored by TCRdb with only in-frame sequences that have V and J called. A share of the clones is absent; for the studies checked, an unresolved V gene accounts for under half, and the remainder has no known explanation. V and J calls and clone size are copied from that table; D and trimming were computed from the DNA. In this sample the table shows some 16,000 clones, roughly 70% of which occur a single time. The ten largest clones take up under 45% of the sample.

As to this clone: The antigen this receptor binds is unknown. One base away there is no much larger clone; base qualities are not given.

CDR3 length: 15 amino acids, cysteine to phenylalanine. CDR3 DNA is the only sequence kept; it has 45 bases, read in frame from the first base. The CDR1 and CDR2 encoded by the germline V gene are MNHEY and SVGAGI. V and J are trimmed by 2 bases and 3 bases, and the gene matches miss 5 bases of the junction. On the study overall, not on this receptor specifically: Generalizability was limited because the cohort was highly selected, with more treatment-naive, never-smoker and oncogene-addicted patients included than is typical. The baseline peripheral repertoire was partially replaced by infused TIL clonotypes, which then decayed over months, and no apparent association between persistence and response was found. The study protocol defined all tumor marker inferences as exploratory.

Specimen: blood, collected at baseline. Recombination linked TRBV6-5 to TRBJ2-7, and 9 junction bases match TRBD1. This clonotype was obtained from a person between 25 and 79 years old with non-small cell lung cancer. The CDR3 reads CASSYGPGQGYEQYF. The nucleotide sequence is given as TGTGCCAGCAGTTACGGACCGGGACAGGGCTACGAGCAGTACTTC.